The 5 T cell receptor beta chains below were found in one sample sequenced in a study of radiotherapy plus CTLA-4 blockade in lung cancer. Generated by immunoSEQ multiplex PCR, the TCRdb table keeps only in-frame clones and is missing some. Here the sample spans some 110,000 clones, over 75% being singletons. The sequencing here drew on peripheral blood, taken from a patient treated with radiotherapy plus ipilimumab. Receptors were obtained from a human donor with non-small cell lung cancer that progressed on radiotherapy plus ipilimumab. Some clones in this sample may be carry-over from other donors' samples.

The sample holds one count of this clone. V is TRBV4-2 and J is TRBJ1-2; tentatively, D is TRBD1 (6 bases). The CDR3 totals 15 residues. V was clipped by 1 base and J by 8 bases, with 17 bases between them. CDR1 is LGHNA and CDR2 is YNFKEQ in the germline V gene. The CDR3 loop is CASSQASGGGVGYTF. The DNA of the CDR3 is TGTGCCAGCAGCCAAGCCTCGGGAGGGGGTGTGGGCTACACCTTC.

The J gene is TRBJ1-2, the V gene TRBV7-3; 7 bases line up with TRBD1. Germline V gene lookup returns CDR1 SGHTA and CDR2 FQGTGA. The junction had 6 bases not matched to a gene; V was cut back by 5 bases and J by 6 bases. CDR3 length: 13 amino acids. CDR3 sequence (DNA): TGTGCCAGCAGCCAGGACAGGACAAATGGCTACACCTTC. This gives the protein CASSQDRTNGYTF.

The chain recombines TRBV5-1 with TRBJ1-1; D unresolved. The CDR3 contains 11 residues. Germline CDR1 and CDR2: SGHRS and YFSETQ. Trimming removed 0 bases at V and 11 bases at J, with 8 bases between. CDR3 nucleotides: TGCGCCAGCAGCTTGGACCAGTTGGCTTTCTTT. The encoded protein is CASSLDQLAFF.

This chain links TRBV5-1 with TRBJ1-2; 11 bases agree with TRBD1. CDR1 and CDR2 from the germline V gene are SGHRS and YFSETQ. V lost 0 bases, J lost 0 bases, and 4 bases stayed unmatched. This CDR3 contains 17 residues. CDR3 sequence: CASSLGGQGASNYGYTF. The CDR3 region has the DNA TGCGCCAGCAGCTTGGGAGGACAGGGGGCCTCTAACTATGGCTACACCTTC.

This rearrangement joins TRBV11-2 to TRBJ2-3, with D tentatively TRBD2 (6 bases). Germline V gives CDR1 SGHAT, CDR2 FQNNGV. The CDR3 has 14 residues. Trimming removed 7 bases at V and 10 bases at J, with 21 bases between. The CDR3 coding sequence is TGTGCCAGCAACTTCGGGGGAACCACCCTTCCGCAGTATTTT. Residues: CASNFGGTTLPQYF.